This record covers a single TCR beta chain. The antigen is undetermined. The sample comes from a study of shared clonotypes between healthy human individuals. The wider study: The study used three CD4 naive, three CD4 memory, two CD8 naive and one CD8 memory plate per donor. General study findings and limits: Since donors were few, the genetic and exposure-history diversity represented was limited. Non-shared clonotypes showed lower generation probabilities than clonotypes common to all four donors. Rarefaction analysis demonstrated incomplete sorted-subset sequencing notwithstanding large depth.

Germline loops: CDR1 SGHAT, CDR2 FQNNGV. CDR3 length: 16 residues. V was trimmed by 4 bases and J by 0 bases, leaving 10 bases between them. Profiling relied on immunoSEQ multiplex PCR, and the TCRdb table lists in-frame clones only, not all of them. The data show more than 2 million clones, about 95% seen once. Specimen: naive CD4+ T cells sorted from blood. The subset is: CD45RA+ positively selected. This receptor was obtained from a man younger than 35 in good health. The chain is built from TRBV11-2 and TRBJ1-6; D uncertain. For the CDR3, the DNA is TGTGCCAGCAGCTATGGTAGGAGCTCCTATAATTCACCCCTCCACTTT. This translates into CASSYGRSSYNSPLHF. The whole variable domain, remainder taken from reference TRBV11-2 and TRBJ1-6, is EAGVAQSPRYKIIEKRQSVAFWCNPISGHATLYWYQQILGQGPKLLIQFQNNGVVDDSQLPKDRFSAERLKGVDSTLKIQPAKLEDSAVYLCASSYGRSSYNSPLHFGNGTRLTVT.